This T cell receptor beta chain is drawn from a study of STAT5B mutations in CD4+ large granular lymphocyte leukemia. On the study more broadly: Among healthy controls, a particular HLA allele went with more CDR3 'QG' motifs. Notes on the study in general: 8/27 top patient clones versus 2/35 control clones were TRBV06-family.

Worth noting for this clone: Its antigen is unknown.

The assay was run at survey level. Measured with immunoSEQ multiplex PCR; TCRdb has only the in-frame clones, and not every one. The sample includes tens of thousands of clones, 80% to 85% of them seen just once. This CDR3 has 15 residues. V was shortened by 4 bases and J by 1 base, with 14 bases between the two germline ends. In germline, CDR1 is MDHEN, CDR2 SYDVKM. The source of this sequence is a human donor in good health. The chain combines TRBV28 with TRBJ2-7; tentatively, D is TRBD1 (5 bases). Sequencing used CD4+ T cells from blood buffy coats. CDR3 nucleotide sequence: TGTGCCAGCAGTTCCCCCCCGACAGAGTCCTACGAGCAGTACTTC. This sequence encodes CASSSPPTESYEQYF.